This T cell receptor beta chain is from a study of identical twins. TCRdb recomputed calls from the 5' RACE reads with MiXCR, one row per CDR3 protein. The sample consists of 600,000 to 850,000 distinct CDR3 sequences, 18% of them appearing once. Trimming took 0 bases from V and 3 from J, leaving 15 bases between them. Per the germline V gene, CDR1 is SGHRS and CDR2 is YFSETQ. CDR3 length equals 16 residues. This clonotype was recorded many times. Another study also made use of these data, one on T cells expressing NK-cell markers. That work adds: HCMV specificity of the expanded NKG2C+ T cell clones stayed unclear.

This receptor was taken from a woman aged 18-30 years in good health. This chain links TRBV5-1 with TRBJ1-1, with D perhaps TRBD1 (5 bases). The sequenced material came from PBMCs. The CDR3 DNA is TGCGCCAGCAGCTTGGAATATGGGGCCGGCGACACTGAAGCTTTCTTT. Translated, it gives CASSLEYGAGDTEAFF.